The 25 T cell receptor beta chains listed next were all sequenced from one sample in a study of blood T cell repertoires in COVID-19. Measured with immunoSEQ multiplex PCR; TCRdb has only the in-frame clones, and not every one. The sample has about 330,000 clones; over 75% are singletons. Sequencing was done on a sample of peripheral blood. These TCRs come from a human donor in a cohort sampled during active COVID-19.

CDR3 DNA sequence: TGTGCCAGTAGTACCGACAGAAAAAACATTCAGTACTTC. This encodes CASSTDRKNIQYF. J is TRBJ2-4 and V is TRBV19, with a possible D match to TRBD1 (5 bases). The CDR3 has 13 amino acids. Per the germline V gene, CDR1 is LNHDA and CDR2 is SQIVND (reference sequence). Between the trimmed V and J ends, which lost 4 bases and 4 bases, there was a span of 8 bases.

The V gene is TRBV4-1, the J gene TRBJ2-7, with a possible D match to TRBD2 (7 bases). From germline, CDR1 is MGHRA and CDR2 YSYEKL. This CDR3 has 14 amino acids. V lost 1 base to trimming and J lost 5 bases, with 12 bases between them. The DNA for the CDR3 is TGCGCCAGCAGCCAAGTCTTCGGGGGGCACGAGCAGTACTTC. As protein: CASSQVFGGHEQYF.

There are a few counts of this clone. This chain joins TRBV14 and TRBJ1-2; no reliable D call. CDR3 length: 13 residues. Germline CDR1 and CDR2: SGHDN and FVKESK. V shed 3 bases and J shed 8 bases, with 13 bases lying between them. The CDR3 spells CASSQSGRWGYTF. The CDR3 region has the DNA TGTGCCAGCAGCCAGTCGGGGAGGTGGGGCTACACCTTC.

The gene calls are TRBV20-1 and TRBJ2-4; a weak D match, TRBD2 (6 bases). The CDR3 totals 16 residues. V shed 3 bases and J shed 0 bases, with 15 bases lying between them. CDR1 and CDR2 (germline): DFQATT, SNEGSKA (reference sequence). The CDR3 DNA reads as TGCAGTGCTAGTCCTGTGCGGGGACTAGCCAAAAACATTCAGTACTTC. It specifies CSASPVRGLAKNIQYF.

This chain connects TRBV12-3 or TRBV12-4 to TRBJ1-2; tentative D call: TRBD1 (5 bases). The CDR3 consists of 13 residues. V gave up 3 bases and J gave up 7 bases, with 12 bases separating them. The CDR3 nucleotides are TGTGCCAGCAGTTTCGCAGGGCTTGCTGGCTACACCTTC. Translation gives CASSFAGLAGYTF.

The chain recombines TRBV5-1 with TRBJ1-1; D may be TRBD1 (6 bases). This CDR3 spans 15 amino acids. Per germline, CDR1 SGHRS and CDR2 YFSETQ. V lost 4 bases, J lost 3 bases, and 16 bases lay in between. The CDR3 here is CASSPKLGADTEAFF. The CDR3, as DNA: TGCGCCAGCAGCCCCAAGCTGGGGGCGGACACTGAAGCTTTCTTT.

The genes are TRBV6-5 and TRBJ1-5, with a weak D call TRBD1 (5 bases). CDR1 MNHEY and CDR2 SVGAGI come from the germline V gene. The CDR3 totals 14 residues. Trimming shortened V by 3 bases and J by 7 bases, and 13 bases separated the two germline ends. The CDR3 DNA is TGTGCCAGCAGTTATTCAGGAGGGGAACAGCCCCAGCATTTT. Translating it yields CASSYSGGEQPQHF.

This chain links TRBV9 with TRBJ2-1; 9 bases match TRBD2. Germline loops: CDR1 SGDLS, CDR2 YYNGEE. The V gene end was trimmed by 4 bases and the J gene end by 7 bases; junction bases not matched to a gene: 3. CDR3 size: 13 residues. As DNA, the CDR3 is TGTGCCAGCAGCACCCTAGCGGGGAATGAGCAGTTCTTC. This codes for CASSTLAGNEQFF.

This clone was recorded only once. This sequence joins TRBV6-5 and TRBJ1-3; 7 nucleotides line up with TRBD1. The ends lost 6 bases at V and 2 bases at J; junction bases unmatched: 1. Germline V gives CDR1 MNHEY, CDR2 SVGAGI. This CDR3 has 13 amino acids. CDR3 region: CASRGTAGNTIYF. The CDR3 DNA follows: TGTGCCAGCAGGGGGACAGCTGGAAACACCATATATTTT.

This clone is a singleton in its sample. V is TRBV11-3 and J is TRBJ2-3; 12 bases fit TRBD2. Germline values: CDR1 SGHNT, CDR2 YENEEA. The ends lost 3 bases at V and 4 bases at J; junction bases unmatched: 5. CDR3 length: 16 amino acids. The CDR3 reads CASSFGLAGFPDTQYF. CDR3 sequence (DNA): TGTGCCAGCAGCTTCGGACTAGCGGGGTTCCCAGATACGCAGTATTTT.

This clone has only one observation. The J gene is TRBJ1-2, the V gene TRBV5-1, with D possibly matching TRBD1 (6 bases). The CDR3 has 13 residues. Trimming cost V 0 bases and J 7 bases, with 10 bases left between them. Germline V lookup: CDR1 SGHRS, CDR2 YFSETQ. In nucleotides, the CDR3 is TGCGCCAGCAGCTTGGAGGGGGTATCTGGCTACACCTTC. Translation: CASSLEGVSGYTF.

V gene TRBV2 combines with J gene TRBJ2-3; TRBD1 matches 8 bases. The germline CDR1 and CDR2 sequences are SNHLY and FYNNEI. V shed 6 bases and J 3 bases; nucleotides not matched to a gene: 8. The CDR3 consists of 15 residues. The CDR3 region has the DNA TGTGCCAGCAGCGATGGGACAGGCCTTACAGATACGCAGTATTTT. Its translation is CASSDGTGLTDTQYF. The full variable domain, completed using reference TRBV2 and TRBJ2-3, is EPEVTQTPSHQVTQMGQEVILRCVPISNHLYFYWYRQILGQKVEFLVSFYNNEISEKSEIFDDQFSVERPDGSNFTLKIRSTKLEDSAMYFCASSDGTGLTDTQYFGPGTRLTVL.

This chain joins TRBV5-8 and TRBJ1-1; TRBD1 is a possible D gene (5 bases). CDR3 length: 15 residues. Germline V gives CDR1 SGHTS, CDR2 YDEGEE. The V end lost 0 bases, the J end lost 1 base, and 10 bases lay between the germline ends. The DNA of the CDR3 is TGTGCCAGCAGCTTGGCTTCTACAGGGAACACTGAAGCTTTCTTT. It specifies CASSLASTGNTEAFF.

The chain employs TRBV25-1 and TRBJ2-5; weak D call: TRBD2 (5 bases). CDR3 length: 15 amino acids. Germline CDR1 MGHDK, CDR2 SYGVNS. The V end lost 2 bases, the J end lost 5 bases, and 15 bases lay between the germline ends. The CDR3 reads CASSEGSAGRETQYF. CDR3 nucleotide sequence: TGTGCCAGCAGTGAAGGGAGCGCCGGCCGGGAGACCCAGTACTTC.

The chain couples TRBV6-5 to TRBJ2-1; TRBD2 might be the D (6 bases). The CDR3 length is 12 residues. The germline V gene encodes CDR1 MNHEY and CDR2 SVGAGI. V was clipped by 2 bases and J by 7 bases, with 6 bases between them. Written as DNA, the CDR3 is TGTGCCAGCAGTTACCGGGGGAATGAGCAGTTCTTC. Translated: CASSYRGNEQFF.

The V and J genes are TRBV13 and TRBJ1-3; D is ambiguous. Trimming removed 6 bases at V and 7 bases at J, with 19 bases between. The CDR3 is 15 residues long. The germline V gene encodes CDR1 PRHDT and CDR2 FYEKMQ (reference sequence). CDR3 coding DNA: TGTGCCAGCAGTTTGGGCCGTCATGGTCGCAACACCATATATTTT. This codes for CASSLGRHGRNTIYF.

The CDR3 bases are TGTGCCACCAGTGACGGACAGGGTGAGCAGTACTTC. The encoded protein is CATSDGQGEQYF. The chain combines TRBV24-1 with TRBJ2-7; the match to TRBD1 covers 8 bases. The CDR3 consists of 12 residues. The germline V gene has CDR1 KGHDR and CDR2 SFDVKD. V lost 4 bases to trimming and J lost 7 bases; unmatched junction nucleotides: 2.

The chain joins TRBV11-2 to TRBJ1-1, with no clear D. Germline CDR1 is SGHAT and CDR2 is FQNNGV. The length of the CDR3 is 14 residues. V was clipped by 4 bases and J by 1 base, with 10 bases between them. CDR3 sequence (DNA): TGTGCCAGCAGCTCTGGCGGGGAGAACACTGAAGCTTTCTTT. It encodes CASSSGGENTEAFF. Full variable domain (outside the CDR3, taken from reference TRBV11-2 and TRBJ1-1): EAGVAQSPRYKIIEKRQSVAFWCNPISGHATLYWYQQILGQGPKLLIQFQNNGVVDDSQLPKDRFSAERLKGVDSTLKIQPAKLEDSAVYLCASSSGGENTEAFFGQGTRLTVV.

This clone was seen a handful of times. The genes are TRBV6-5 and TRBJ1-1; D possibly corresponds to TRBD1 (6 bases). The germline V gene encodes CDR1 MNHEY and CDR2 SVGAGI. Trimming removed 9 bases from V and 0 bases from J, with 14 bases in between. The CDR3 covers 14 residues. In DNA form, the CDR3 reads TGTGCCAGTGCGGACAGCCCCTTGAACACTGAAGCTTTCTTT. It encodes CASADSPLNTEAFF.

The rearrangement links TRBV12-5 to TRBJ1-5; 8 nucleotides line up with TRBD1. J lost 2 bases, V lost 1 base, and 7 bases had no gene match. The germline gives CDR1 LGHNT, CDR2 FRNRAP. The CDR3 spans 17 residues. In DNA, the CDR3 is TGTGCTAGTGGTTTGGCGACAGGGGTCGGGGGCAATCAGCCCCAGCATTTT. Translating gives CASGLATGVGGNQPQHF.

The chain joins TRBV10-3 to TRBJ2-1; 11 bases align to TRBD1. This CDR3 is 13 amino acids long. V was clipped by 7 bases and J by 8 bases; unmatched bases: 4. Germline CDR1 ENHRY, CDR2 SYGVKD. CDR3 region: CAIKPGQGDEQFF. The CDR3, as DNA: TGTGCCATCAAACCGGGACAGGGGGATGAGCAGTTCTTC.

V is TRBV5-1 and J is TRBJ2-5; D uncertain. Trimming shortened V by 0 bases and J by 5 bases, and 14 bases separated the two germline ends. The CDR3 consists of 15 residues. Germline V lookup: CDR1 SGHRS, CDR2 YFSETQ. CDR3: CASSLAPSSGETQYF. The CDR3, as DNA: TGCGCCAGCAGCTTGGCCCCGTCATCCGGGGAGACCCAGTACTTC.

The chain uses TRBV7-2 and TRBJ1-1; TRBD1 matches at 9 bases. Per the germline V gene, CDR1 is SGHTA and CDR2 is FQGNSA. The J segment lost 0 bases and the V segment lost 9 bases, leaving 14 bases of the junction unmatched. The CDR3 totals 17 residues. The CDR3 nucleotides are TGTGCCAGGATTTATTTGACAGGGGGGAACATGAACACTGAAGCTTTCTTT. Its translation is CARIYLTGGNMNTEAFF.

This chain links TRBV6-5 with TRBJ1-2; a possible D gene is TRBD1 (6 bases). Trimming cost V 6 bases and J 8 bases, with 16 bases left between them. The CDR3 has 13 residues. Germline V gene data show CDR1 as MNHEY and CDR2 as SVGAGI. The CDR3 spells CASSTTGRGGYTF. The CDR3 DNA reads TGTGCCAGCAGCACTACAGGGCGCGGCGGCTACACCTTC.

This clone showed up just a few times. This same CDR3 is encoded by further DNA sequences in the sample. CDR3 loop: CASRRDSNQPQHF. The DNA of the CDR3 is TGTGCCAGCAGGAGGGATTCCAATCAGCCCCAGCATTTT. This chain connects TRBV6-5 to TRBJ1-5; D ambiguous. The V gene's germline CDR1 is MNHEY and CDR2 SVGAGI. Trimming removed 6 bases at V and 3 bases at J, with 9 bases between. This CDR3 has 13 amino acids.